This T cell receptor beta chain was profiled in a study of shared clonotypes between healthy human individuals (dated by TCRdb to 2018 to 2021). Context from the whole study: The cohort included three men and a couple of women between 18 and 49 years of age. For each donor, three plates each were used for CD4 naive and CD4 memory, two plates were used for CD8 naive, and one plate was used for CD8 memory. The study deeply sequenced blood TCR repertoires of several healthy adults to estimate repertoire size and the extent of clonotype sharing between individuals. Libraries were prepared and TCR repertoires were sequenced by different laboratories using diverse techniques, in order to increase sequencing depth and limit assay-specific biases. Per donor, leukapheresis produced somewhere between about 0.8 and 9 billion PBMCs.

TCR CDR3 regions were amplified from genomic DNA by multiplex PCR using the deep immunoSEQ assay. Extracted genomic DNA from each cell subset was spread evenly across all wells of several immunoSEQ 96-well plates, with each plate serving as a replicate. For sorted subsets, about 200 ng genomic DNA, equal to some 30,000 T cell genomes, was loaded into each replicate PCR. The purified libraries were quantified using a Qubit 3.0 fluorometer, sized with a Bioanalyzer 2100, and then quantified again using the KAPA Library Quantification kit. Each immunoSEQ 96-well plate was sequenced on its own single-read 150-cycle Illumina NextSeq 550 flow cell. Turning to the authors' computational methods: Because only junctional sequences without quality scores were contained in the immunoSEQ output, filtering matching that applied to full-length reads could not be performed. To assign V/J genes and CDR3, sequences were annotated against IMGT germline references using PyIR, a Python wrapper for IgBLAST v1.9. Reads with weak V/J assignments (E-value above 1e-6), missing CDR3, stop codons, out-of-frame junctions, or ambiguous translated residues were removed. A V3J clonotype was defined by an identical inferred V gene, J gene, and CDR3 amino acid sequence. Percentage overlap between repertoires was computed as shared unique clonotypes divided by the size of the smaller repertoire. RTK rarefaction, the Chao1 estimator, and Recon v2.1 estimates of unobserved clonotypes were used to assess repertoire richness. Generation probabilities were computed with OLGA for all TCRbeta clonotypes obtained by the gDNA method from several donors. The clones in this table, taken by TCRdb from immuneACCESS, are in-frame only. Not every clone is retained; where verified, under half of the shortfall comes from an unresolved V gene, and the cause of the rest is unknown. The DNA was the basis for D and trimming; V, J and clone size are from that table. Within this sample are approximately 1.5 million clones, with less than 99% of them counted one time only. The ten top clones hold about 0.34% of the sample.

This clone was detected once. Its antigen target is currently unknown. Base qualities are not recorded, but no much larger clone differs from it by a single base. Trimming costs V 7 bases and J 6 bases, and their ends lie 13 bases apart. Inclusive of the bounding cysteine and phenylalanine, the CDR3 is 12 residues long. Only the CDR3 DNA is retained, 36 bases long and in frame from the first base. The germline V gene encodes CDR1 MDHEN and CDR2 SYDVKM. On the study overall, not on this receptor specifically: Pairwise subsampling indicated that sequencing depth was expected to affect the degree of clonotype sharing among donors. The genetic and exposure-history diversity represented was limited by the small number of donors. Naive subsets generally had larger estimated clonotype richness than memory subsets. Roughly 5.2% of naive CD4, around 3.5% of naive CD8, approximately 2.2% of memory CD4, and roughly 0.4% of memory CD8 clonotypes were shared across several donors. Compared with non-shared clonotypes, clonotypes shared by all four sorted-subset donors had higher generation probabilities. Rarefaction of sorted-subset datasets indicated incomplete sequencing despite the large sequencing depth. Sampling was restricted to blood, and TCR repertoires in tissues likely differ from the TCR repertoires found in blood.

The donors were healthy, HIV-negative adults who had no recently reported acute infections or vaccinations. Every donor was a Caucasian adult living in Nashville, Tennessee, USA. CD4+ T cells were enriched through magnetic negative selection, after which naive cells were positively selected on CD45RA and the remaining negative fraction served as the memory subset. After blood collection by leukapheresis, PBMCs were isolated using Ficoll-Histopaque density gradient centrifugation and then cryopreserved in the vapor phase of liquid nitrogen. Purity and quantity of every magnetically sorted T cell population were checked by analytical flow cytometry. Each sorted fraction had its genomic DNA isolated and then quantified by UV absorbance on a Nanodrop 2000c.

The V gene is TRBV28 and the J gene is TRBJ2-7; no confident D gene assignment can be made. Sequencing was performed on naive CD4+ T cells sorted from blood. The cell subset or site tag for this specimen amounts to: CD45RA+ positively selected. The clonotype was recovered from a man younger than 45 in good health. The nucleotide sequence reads TGTGCCAGCACGTCCGCTCCGGGCGAGCAGTACTTC. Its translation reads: CASTSAPGEQYF.